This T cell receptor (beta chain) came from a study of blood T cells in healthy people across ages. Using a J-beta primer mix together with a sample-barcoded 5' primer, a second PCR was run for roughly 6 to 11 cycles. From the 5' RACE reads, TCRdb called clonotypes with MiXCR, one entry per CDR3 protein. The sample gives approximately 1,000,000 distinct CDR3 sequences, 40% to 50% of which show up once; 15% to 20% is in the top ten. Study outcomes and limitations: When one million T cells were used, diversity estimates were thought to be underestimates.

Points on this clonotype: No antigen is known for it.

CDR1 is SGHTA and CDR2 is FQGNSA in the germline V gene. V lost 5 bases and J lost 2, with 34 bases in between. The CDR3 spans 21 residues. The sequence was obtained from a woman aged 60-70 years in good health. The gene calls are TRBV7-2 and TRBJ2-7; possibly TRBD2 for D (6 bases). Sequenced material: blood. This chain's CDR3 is CASSVVFPTAYKRVTPYEQYF. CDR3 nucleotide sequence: TGTGCCAGCAGCGTAGTTTTTCCCACAGCGTATAAGCGGGTTACTCCCTACGAGCAGTACTTC.